The following is a T cell receptor beta chain sequence with its context. Authors' analysis steps: Quantification of nucleated cells was approximated via reference gene primer amplification. Clones were read by immunoSEQ multiplex PCR, and TCRdb kept only the in-frame ones, dropping some. That table furnishes V, J and clone size, whereas the DNA furnished D and trimming. In the table there are some 38,000 clones, roughly 85% of which are singletons. The sample comes from a study of blood T cell repertoires in COVID-19. Overall study context: COVID-19 samples from acute and convalescent phases originated in the United States, Italy and Spain. Sources were T cells, B-cell-depleted T cells, or PBMCs; the material itself was cDNA or gDNA.

The TCR comes from a man in his 60s with active or convalescent COVID-19. The source material was peripheral blood.

DNA for the CDR3: TGCGCCAGCAGCCAAGATCGGTCAGGACAGCCCTCCTTAAACTCCTACAATGAGCAGTTCTTC. Protein product: CASSQDRSGQPSLNSYNEQFF. This chain connects TRBV4-1 to TRBJ2-1, with a weak D call TRBD1 (6 bases). V lost 0 bases, J lost 0 bases, and 24 bases lay in between. The germline CDR1 and CDR2 sequences are MGHRA and YSYEKL. The CDR3 totals 21 residues.